This TCR beta chain came from a study of blood T cell repertoires in COVID-19. Germline assignment: CDR1 WNHNN and CDR2 SYGVQD (reference sequence). V lost 8 bases, J lost 14 bases, and 13 bases lay in between. CDR3 length equals 10 residues. Produced via immunoSEQ multiplex PCR; TCRdb's table is partial and in-frame only. There are tens of thousands of clones in the sample; 91% occur only once, and over 7.5% lies in the top ten. Sequencing was carried out using peripheral blood. This chain joins TRBV10-1 and TRBJ2-1, with no clear D. The sequence came from a human donor in a cohort sampled during active COVID-19. The DNA for the CDR3 is TGCGCCAGCCCCTGCAACTTGGAGTTCTTC. It encodes CASPCNLEFF.